This T cell receptor beta chain emerged from a study of blood T cell repertoires in COVID-19. Whole-study context: In each case, the material was cDNA or gDNA derived from T cells, B-cell-depleted T cells, or PBMCs.

This table comes from immunoSEQ multiplex PCR, and its TCRdb copy is limited to in-frame clones, with some not included. The sample has around 60,000 clones, roughly 86% seen once. This clone was counted a few times. This clonotype originated in a man in his fifties or sixties with active COVID-19. Sequences were obtained from peripheral blood.

The CDR3 loop reads CSVGSGEQYF. As DNA, the CDR3 is TGCAGCGTTGGTTCCGGCGAGCAGTACTTC. This rearrangement joins TRBV29-1 to TRBJ2-7, with D unresolved. Between the trimmed V and J ends, which lost 4 bases and 6 bases, there was a span of 7 bases. The CDR3 consists of 10 residues. The V gene's germline CDR1 is SQVTM and CDR2 ANQGSEA.